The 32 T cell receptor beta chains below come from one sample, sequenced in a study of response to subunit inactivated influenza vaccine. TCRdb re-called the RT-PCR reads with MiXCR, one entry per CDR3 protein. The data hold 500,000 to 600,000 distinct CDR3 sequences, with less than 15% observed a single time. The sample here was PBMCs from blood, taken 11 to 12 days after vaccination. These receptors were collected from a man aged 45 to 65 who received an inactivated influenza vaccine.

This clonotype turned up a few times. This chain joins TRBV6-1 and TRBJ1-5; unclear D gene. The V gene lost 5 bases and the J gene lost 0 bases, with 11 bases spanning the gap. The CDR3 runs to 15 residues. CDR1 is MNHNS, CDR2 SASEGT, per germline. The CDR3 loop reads CASSRAGYSNQPQHF. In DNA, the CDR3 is TGTGCCAGCAGTAGGGCGGGGTATAGCAATCAGCCCCAGCATTTT.

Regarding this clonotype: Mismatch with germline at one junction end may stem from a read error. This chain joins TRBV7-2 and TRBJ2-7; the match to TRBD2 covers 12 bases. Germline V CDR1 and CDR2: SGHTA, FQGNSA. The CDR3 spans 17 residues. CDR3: CANPEGLAGGLGNEQHF. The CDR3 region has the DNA TGTGCCAACCCGGAGGGGCTAGCGGGAGGGCTGGGGAACGAGCAGCACTTC.

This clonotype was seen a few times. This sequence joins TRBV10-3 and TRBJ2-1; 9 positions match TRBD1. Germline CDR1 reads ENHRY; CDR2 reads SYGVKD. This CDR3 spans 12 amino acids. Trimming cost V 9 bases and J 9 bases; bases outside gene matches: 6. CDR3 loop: CAIRTGGLEQFF. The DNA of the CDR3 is TGTGCCATTAGAACAGGGGGCCTTGAGCAGTTCTTC.

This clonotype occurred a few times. The CDR3 protein is CASMVSGANVLTF. DNA for the CDR3: TGTGCCAGCATGGTCTCTGGGGCCAACGTCCTGACTTTC. The chain employs TRBV11-2 and TRBJ2-6, with unresolved D. V was cut by 7 bases and J by 0 bases, with 4 bases left in between. The CDR3 is 13 residues long. CDR1 is SGHAT and CDR2 is FQNNGV in the germline V gene.

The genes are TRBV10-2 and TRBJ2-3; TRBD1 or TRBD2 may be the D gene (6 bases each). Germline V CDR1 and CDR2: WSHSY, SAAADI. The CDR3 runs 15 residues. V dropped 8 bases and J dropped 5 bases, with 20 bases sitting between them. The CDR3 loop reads CASGGGHRIGDTQYF. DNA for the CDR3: TGCGCCAGCGGTGGGGGGCATCGAATAGGAGATACGCAGTATTTT.

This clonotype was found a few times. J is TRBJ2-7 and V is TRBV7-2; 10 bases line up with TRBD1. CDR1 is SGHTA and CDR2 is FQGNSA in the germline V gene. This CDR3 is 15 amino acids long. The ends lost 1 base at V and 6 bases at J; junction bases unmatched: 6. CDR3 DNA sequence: TGTGCCAGCAGCTTAGACCGGGACAGGGGCCGCGAGCAGTACTTC. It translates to CASSLDRDRGREQYF.

The CDR3 DNA is TGTGCCAGCAGCAGAGGACTAGCGTGGGATACGCAGTATTTT. This sequence encodes CASSRGLAWDTQYF. This chain uses TRBV7-2 with TRBJ2-3, with 9 positions matching TRBD2. V dropped 5 bases and J dropped 6; count of bases not matched to a gene: 6. Germline V CDR1 and CDR2: SGHTA, FQGNSA. The CDR3 has 14 residues. Filled out from reference TRBV7-2 and TRBJ2-3, the complete variable domain reads GAGVSQSPSNKVTEKGKDVELRCDPISGHTALYWYRQSLGQGLEFLIYFQGNSAPDKSGLPSDRFSAERTGGSVSTLTIQRTQQEDSAVYLCASSRGLAWDTQYFGPGTRLTVL.

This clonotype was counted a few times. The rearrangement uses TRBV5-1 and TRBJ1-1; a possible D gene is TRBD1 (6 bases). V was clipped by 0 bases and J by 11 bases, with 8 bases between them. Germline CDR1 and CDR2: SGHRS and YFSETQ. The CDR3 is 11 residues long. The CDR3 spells CASSLAGAAFF. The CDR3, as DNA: TGCGCCAGCAGCTTGGCAGGGGCGGCTTTCTTT.

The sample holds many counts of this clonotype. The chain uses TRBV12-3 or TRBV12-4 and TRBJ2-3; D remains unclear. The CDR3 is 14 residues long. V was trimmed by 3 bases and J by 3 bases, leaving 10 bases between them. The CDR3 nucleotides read TGTGCCAGCAGTTTTGTACGAGCAACAGATACGCAGTATTTT. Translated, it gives CASSFVRATDTQYF.

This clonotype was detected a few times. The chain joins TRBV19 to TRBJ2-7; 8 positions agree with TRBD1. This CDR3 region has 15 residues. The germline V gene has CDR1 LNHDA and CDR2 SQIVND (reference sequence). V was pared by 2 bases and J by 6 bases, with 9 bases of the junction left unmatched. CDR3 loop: CASSIRNQGASEQYF. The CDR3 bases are TGTGCCAGTAGTATAAGGAATCAGGGGGCCTCCGAGCAGTACTTC.

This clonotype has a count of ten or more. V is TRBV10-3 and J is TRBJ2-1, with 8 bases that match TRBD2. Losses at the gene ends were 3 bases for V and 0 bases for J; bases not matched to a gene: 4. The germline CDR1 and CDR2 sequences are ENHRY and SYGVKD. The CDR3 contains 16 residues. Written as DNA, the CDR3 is TGTGCCATCAGTGAATCGGGGGGGAGCTCCTACAATGAGCAGTTCTTC. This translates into CAISESGGSSYNEQFF.

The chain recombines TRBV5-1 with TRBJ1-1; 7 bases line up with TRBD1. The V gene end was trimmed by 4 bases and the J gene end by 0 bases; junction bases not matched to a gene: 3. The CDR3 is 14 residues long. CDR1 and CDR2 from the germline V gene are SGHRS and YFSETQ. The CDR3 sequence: CASSTDRLNTEAFF. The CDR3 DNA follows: TGCGCCAGCAGCACGGACAGGTTGAACACTGAAGCTTTCTTT.

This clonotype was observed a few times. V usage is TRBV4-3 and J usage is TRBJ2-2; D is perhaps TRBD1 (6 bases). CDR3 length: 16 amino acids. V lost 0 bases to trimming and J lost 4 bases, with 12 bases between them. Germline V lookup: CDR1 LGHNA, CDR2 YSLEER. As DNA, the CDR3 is TGCGCCAGCAGCCAAGATCTCACAGGGCCCACCGGGGAGCTGTTTTTT. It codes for CASSQDLTGPTGELFF.

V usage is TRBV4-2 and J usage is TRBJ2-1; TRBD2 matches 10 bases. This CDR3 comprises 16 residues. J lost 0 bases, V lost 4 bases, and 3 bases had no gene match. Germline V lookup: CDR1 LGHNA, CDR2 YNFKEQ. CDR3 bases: TGTGCCAGCAGCCGAGCGGGAGGGACCTCCTACAATGAGCAGTTCTTC. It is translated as CASSRAGGTSYNEQFF.

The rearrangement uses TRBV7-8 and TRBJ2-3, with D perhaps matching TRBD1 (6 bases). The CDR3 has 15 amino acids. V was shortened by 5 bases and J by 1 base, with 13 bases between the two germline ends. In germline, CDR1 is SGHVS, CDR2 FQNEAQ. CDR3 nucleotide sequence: TGTGCCAGCAGCGAGGGAAAGGGGGGCACAGATACGCAGTATTTT. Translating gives CASSEGKGGTDTQYF.

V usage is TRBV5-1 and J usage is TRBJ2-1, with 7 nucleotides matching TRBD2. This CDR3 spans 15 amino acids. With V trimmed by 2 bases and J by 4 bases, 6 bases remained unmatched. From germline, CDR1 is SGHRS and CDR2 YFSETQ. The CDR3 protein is CASSFVGGIYNEQFF. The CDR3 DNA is TGCGCCAGCAGCTTTGTGGGAGGGATTTACAATGAGCAGTTCTTC. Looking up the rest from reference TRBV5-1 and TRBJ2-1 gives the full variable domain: KAGVTQTPRYLIKTRGQQVTLSCSPISGHRSVSWYQQTPGQGLQFLFEYFSETQRNKGNFPGRFSGRQFSNSRSEMNVSTLELGDSALYLCASSFVGGIYNEQFFGPGTRLTVL.

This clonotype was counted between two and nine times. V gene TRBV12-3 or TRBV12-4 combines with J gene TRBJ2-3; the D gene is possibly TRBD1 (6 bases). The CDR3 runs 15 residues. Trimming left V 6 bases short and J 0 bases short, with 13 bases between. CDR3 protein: CASSEGVSSTDTQYF. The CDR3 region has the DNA TGTGCCAGCAGCGAGGGGGTTTCTAGCACAGATACGCAGTATTTT.

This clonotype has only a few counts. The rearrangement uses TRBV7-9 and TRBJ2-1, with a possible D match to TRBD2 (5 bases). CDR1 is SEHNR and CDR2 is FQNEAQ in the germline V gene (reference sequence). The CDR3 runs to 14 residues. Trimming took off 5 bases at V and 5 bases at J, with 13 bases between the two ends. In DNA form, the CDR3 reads TGTGCCAGCAGCCTTAGTGGAGGAAACAATGAGCAGTTCTTC. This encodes CASSLSGGNNEQFF. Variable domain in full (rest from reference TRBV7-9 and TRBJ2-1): DTGVSQNPRHKITKRGQNVTFRCDPISEHNRLYWYRQTLGQGPEFLTYFQNEAQLEKSRLLSDRFSAERPKGSFSTLEIQRTEQGDSAMYLCASSLSGGNNEQFFGPGTRLTVL.

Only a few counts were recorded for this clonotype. DNA of the CDR3: TGTGCCAGCAGCCCCGAGGGGTTCACCTACAATGAGCAGTTCTTC. Translating it yields CASSPEGFTYNEQFF. The chain uses TRBV11-1 and TRBJ2-1, with D perhaps assigned TRBD1 or TRBD2 (5 bases each). The V gene's germline CDR1 is SGHAT and CDR2 FQDESV (reference sequence). The CDR3 extends over 15 amino acids. V lost 5 bases, J lost 2 bases, and 13 bases lay in between.

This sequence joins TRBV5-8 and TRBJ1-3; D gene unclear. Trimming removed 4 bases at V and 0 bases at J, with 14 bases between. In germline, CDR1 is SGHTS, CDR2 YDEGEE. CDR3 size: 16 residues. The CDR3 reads CASSPVGYHSGNTIYF. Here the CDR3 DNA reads TGTGCCAGCAGCCCCGTCGGTTACCACTCTGGAAACACCATATATTTT.

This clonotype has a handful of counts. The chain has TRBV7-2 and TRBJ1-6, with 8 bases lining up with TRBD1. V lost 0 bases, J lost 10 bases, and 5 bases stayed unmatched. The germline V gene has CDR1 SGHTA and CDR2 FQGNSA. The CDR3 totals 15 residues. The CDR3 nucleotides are TGTGCCAGCAGCTTAGCTCAGGGGGCTAGGTCACCCCTCCACTTT. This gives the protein CASSLAQGARSPLHF.

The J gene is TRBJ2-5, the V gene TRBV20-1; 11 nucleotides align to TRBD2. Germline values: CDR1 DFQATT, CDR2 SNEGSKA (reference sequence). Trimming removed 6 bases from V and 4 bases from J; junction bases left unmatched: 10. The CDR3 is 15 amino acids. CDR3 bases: TGCAGTGCCCAACTTAGCGGGGGGGCCCTAGAGACCCAGTACTTC. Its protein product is CSAQLSGGALETQYF.

The CDR3 DNA is TGTGCCAGCAGTGACAAAGCAGGAGCGGGGTATGAGCAGTTCTTC. Residues: CASSDKAGAGYEQFF. V gene TRBV25-1 combines with J gene TRBJ2-1; 7 bases fit TRBD2. The J segment lost 8 bases and the V segment lost 3 bases, leaving 10 bases of the junction unmatched. CDR1 MGHDK and CDR2 SYGVNS come from the germline V gene. The CDR3 loop spans 15 amino acids.

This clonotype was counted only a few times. The CDR3 sequence: CASSPGQLLAKNIQYF. CDR3 coding DNA: TGTGCCAGCAGTCCAGGACAGCTACTAGCCAAAAACATTCAGTACTTC. The V call is TRBV6-2 or TRBV6-3, the J call TRBJ2-4; a possible D gene is TRBD1 (6 bases). The CDR3 totals 16 residues. Trimming cost V 5 bases and J 0 bases, with 14 bases left between them. CDR1 MNHEY and CDR2 SVGEGT come from the germline V gene.

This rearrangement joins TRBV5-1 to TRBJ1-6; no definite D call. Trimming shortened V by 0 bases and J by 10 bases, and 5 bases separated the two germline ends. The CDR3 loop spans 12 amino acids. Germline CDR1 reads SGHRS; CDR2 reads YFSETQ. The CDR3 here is CASSLEKSPLHF. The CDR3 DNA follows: TGCGCCAGCAGCTTGGAGAAATCACCCCTCCACTTT.

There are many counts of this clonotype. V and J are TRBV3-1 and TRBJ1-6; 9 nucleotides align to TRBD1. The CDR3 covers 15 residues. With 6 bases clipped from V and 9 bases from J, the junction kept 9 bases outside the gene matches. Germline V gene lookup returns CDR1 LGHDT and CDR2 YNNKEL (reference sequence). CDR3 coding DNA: TGTGCCAGCAGATCAACAGGGGGCAGGGTTTCACCCCTCCACTTT. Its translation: CASRSTGGRVSPLHF.

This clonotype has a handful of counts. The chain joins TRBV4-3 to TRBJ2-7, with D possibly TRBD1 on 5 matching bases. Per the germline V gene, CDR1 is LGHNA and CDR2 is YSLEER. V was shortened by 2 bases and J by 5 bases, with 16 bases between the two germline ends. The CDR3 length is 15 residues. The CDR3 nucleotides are TGCGCCAGCAGCCAATTTCTAGGGGCCATCAACGAGCAGTACTTC. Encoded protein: CASSQFLGAINEQYF.

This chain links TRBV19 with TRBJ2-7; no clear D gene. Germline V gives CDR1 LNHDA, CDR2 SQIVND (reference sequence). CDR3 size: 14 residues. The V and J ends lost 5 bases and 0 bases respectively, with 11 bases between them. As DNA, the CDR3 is TGTGCCAGTAGTGTTTTGGTAAACTCCTACGAGCAGTACTTC. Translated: CASSVLVNSYEQYF. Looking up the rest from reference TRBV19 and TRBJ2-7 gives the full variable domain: DGGITQSPKYLFRKEGQNVTLSCEQNLNHDAMYWYRQDPGQGLRLIYYSQIVNDFQKGDIAEGYSVSREKKESFPLTVTSAQKNPTAFYLCASSVLVNSYEQYFGPGTRLTVT.

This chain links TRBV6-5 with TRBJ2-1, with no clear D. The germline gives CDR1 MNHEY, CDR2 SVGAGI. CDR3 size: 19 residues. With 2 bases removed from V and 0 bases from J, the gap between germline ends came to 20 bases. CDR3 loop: CASSYGGIWQPSSYNEQFF. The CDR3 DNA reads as TGTGCCAGCAGTTACGGTGGAATTTGGCAGCCGAGCTCCTACAATGAGCAGTTCTTC.

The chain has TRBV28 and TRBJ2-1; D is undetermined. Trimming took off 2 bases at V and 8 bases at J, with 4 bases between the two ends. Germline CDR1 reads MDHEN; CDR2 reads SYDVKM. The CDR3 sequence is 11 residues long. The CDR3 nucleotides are TGTGCCAGCAGTTTACAGTATGAGCAGTTCTTC. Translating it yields CASSLQYEQFF. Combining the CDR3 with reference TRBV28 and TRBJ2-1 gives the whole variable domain DVKVTQSSRYLVKRTGEKVFLECVQDMDHENMFWYRQDPGLGLRLIYFSYDVKMKEKGDIPEGYSVSREKKERFSLILESASTNQTSMYLCASSLQYEQFFGPGTRLTVL.

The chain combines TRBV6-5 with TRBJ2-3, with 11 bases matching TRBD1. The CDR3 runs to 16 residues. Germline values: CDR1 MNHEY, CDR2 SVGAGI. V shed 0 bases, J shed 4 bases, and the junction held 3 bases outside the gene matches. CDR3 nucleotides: TGTGCCAGCAGTTACTCGAGGACAGGGGGCGCAGATACGCAGTATTTT. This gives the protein CASSYSRTGGADTQYF.

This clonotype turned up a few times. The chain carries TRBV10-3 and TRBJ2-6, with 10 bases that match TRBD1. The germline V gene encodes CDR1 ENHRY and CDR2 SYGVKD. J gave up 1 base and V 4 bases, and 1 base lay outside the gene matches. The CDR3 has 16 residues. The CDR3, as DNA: TGTGCCATCAGTGCGGGACAGGGGTCTGGGGCCAACGTCCTGACTTTC. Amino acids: CAISAGQGSGANVLTF.